This T cell receptor beta chain was obtained from a study of early T cells in non-severe SARS-CoV-2 infection. At the level of the study: Sequencing input comprised bulk RNA from unsorted whole blood; chain pairing was not available.

Unique molecular identifiers tagged individual cDNA molecules. Using its own MiXCR run on the 5' RACE reads, TCRdb lists one record per CDR3 protein. The sample comprises tens of thousands of distinct CDR3 sequences, about 10% of which are singletons, and just over 4.5% rests with the top ten. The study, taken as a whole, reports: Reliance on VDJdb matching favored anti-spike CD8 responses; private and CD4 specificities were missed.

At least ten counts were recorded for this clonotype. The antigen is not known. Trimming took off 6 bases at V and 6 bases at J, with 14 bases between the two ends. Germline CDR1 is GTSNPN and CDR2 is SVGIG (reference sequence). The CDR3 consists of 12 residues. Sequenced: whole blood. This TCR came from an adult who was a healthcare worker with PCR-confirmed SARS-CoV-2 infection or an uninfected control (not recorded which). This chain connects TRBV30 to TRBJ1-1; D is perhaps TRBD1 (6 bases). CDR3 sequence (DNA): TGTGCCTGCCGGGGTGGGGGCTCTGAAGCTTTCTTT. The encoded protein is CACRGGGSEAFF.